This TCR beta chain was sequenced during a study of blood T cell repertoires in COVID-19 (TCRdb year 2020). Study-level background: Samples covering the acute and convalescent phases of COVID-19 were provided by collaborators in the United States, Italy and Spain. The prospective study material was composed of cDNA or gDNA derived from T cells, B-cell-depleted T cells, or PBMCs. Subjects who had been exposed to COVID-19, were actively infected with it, or had recovered from it provided the deeply sampled blood TCRbeta repertoires that made up the dataset. The repertoires were released in a freely available public database intended as a resource for research on the immune response to SARS-CoV-2. The samples were drawn from two sources: the first 160 participants of the ongoing ImmuneRACE study, and over 1,000 subjects contributed by 6 global collaborators. A de-identified subject ID, COVID-19 status, age in years and sex were almost always included in the sample metadata. Where HLA class I and class II types were available, the types were taken from metadata supplied by the sample provider, not from assay-based typing.

Enrolling through a virtual design, the prospective study's participants ranged in age from roughly 18 to 95 years and lived across some 23 United States geographic areas. In the prospective study, cohorts were assigned on the basis of participant-reported clinical history obtained from a screening survey and a study questionnaire. ImmuneRACE Cohort 3 recovered participants were defined by two consecutive negative NP/OP PCR tests, healthcare professional clearance, or symptom resolution. In the prospective study, mobile phlebotomists collected whole blood, serum and a nasopharyngeal or oropharyngeal swab from each participant. Prospective study participants could optionally give additional blood draws and questionnaires over an approximately 2-month period. Before DNA extraction, blood samples from the prospective study were shipped at room temperature or frozen. A distance of 13 bases separates the germline ends of V and J, which lose 1 base and 4 bases respectively. CDR1 and CDR2 are drawn from the germline V gene: MNHNS, SASEGT. The CDR3 measures 15 amino acids from cysteine to phenylalanine. Only CDR3 DNA is held: 45 bases, read in frame from base 1.

TCRbeta CDR3 regions were amplified from genomic DNA using the immunoSEQ Assay, a bias-controlled multiplex PCR. Per the original workflow: The number of nucleated cells in each sample was estimated by amplification of reference gene primers within the assay. Sequence reads were collapsed and filtered to measure the absolute abundance of every unique TCRbeta CDR3 rearrangement. For each sample, productive Simpson clonality was calculated by taking the square root of Simpson's diversity index across productive rearrangements. TCRdb limited this immuneACCESS table to in-frame rearrangements with V and J called. A share of clones is missing; checked studies link under half to unresolved V genes, and the rest is unexplained. V and J calls and clone size come straight from that table; D and trimming were deduced from the DNA. The sample table contains 190,000 or so clones; only one count was recorded for approximately 81% of them. Together, the top ten hold roughly 20% of the sample.

Study-wide conclusions, independent of this receptor: Clinical and demographic metadata were provided uncurated, with the amount varying by source and participant.

This clone was detected only once. Its antigen remains undetermined. No quality values exist for individual bases; no much larger clone is one base distant. The receptor comes from a man between 40 and 49 years old who had recovered from COVID-19. The chain uses TRBV6-1 and TRBJ1-1; a confident D gene designation cannot be given. Specimen: PBMCs or T cells enriched from blood (not recorded which). For the CDR3, the sequence is CASSEGPGSGTEAFF. In nucleotide form, the sequence is TGTGCCAGCAGTGAAGGACCCGGGTCTGGCACTGAAGCTTTCTTT.